This T cell receptor (beta chain) was sequenced for a study of blood T cells in healthy people across ages. Study-wide results and caveats: Long-lived and aged donors differed, with more naive CD4+ cells and higher diversity in the long-lived.

About this clonotype itself: The target antigen is unknown.

Primers used in a second PCR of about 7 to 12 cycles were a sample-barcoded 5' primer and a J-beta primer mix. There were at least 3 million CDR3-containing paired-end reads obtained from each sample. TCRdb ran MiXCR on the 5' RACE reads and lists one entry per CDR3 protein. The table has 650,000 to 800,000 distinct CDR3 sequences, roughly 44% seen once. CDR1 is SNHLY and CDR2 is FYNNEI in the germline V gene. The CDR3 has 13 residues. V was clipped by 5 bases and J by 6 bases; unmatched bases: 3. The clonotype originates from a man aged 60 to 75 in good health. The chain is built from TRBV2 and TRBJ1-2; 10 bases are shared with TRBD1. The sample taken for sequencing was blood. CDR3 in amino acids: CASSQDRGHGYTF. In DNA form, the CDR3 reads TGTGCCAGCAGTCAAGACAGGGGGCATGGCTACACCTTC.